This TCR beta chain was identified in a study of cytomegalovirus exposure and HLA in healthy donors. As concerns this clone: Its antigen is currently unknown.

Study-wide findings and caveats: An analysis that came later showed most CMV-associated TCR beta chains appearing HLA-restricted.

60 Vbeta and 13 Jbeta primers were used in PCR. Here immunoSEQ multiplex PCR was the method, and the copy in TCRdb shows in-frame clones only, minus some. The data show approximately 110,000 clones, 70% seen once. Source material: PBMCs. The sequence was collected from a man in his forties in good health and CMV-seropositive.

The CDR3 sequence is CAINQGQDPYEQYF. The CDR3 region has the DNA TGTGCCATCAACCAGGGACAGGACCCCTACGAGCAGTACTTC. This sequence joins TRBV10-3 and TRBJ2-7; 8 bases are shared with TRBD1. V shed 7 bases, J shed 2 bases, and the junction held 7 bases outside the gene matches. The CDR3 spans 14 residues. CDR1 ENHRY and CDR2 SYGVKD come from the germline V gene.